One and the same sample provided the 15 T cell receptor beta chains below, sequenced in a study of response to subunit inactivated influenza vaccine (dated by TCRdb to 2016 to 2018). Library prep was done by RT-PCR. Sequenced using an Illumina HiSeq 2500. TCRdb reran the public reads through fastp at Q25 and MiXCR, keeping productive beta chains. Entries are consolidated by CDR3 protein sequence, retaining the most common genes and DNA. A total of 590,000 or so distinct CDR3 sequences appear in this sample, roughly 15% of them only once. Clones ranked in the top ten supply roughly 7.2% of the sample. The sequencing here drew on PBMCs from blood, taken 14 to 15 days before vaccination. All receptors derive from a middle-aged man who received an inactivated influenza vaccine. Donor details come from another sample of the same person, matched by shared clones.

In its sample, this clonotype was seen many times. V gene TRBV20-1 combines with J gene TRBJ2-1, with D perhaps TRBD2 (6 bases). Per germline, CDR1 DFQATT and CDR2 SNEGSKA (reference sequence). This CDR3 region has 14 residues. Deletions cut 6 bases from V and 12 bases from J, with 24 bases between. CDR3 nucleotide sequence: TGCAGTGCCGTAGTACTACGTCTTAGTAGCGGGCAGTTCTTC. As protein: CSAVVLRLSSGQFF.

The chain joins TRBV2 to TRBJ1-4, with a weak D call TRBD1 (5 bases). The V and J ends lost 6 bases and 1 base respectively, with 18 bases between them. The CDR3 extends over 17 amino acids. The germline CDR1 and CDR2 sequences are SNHLY and FYNNEI. CDR3 amino acids: CASSPGTSPGTNEKLFF. In DNA, the CDR3 is TGTGCCAGCAGCCCCGGGACCAGCCCGGGAACTAATGAAAAACTGTTTTTT.

There are a few counts of this clonotype. The rearrangement joins TRBV3-1 to TRBJ2-7, with TRBD1 identical over 11 bases. In germline, CDR1 is LGHDT, CDR2 YNNKEL (reference sequence). CDR3 length: 14 amino acids. V was pared by 4 bases and J by 7 bases, with 6 bases of the junction left unmatched. The CDR3 is CASSPDRGLGEQYF. The CDR3 bases are TGTGCCAGCAGCCCGGACAGGGGGCTGGGTGAGCAGTACTTC.

This clonotype was counted only a few times. The chain combines TRBV14 with TRBJ2-3; 7 nucleotides agree with TRBD2. V lost 4 bases, J lost 4 bases, and 11 bases stayed unmatched. CDR1 is SGHDN and CDR2 is FVKESK in the germline V gene. CDR3 size: 16 residues. The CDR3 nucleotides read TGTGCCAGCAGCCCCGGAGGAGCGGGGCGAGCAGATACGCAGTATTTT. Translated, it gives CASSPGGAGRADTQYF.

The count of this clonotype is one. J is TRBJ2-5 and V is TRBV7-2; 8 bases line up with TRBD1. The CDR3 spans 16 residues. Unmatched junction bases numbered 15, after V lost 5 bases and J lost 7 bases. Germline lookup yields CDR1 SGHTA and CDR2 FQGNSA. CDR3 amino acids: CASSTLGQGWMGTQYF. The DNA for the CDR3 is TGTGCCAGCAGCACCCTCGGACAGGGCTGGATGGGGACCCAGTACTTC.

This clonotype was counted only a few times. The rearrangement uses TRBV7-6 and TRBJ2-1; D gene uncertain. There are 12 residues in the CDR3. Per germline, CDR1 SGHVS and CDR2 FNYEAQ. V shed 1 base and J shed 10 bases, with 8 bases lying between them. This chain's CDR3 is CASSLEPTEQFF. DNA for the CDR3: TGTGCCAGCAGCTTAGAGCCCACCGAGCAGTTCTTC.

The chain links TRBV5-1 to TRBJ2-2; tentative D call: TRBD2 (6 bases). V was trimmed by 3 bases and J by 6 bases, leaving 12 bases between them. This CDR3 spans 14 amino acids. The germline V gene has CDR1 SGHRS and CDR2 YFSETQ. In nucleotides, the CDR3 is TGCGCCAGCAGCTCTACAACGGGGGCCGGGGAGCTGTTTTTT. It encodes CASSSTTGAGELFF.

This chain joins TRBV7-2 and TRBJ2-6; the D is unclear. Germline V gene sequence: CDR1 SGHTA, CDR2 FQGNSA. This CDR3 is 14 amino acids long. Between the trimmed V and J ends, which lost 4 bases and 2 bases, there was a span of 6 bases. Here the CDR3 reads CASSWQPGANVLTF. CDR3 sequence (DNA): TGTGCCAGCAGCTGGCAGCCTGGGGCCAACGTCCTGACTTTC.

This clonotype was observed a few times. This rearrangement joins TRBV9 to TRBJ1-1; D is unresolved. The germline V and J ends were trimmed by 0 bases and 1 base, with 7 bases remaining between them. This CDR3 is built from 14 residues. Germline-derived CDR1 and CDR2 are SGDLS and YYNGEE. In nucleotides, the CDR3 is TGTGCCAGCAGCGTAGGGGGAAGGAACACTGAAGCTTTCTTT. This sequence encodes CASSVGGRNTEAFF.

This clonotype was detected many times. The chain is built from TRBV6-6 and TRBJ2-1; 9 bases fit TRBD2. The CDR3 extends over 17 amino acids. V shed 2 bases, J shed 7 bases, and the junction held 12 bases outside the gene matches. Looked up from germline, CDR1 is MNHNY and CDR2 is SVGAGI (reference sequence). CDR3 region: CASSYPGLADAKNEQFF. The DNA for the CDR3 is TGTGCCAGCAGTTACCCGGGACTAGCAGACGCAAAGAATGAGCAGTTCTTC.

This clonotype was seen repeatedly, ten times or more. CDR3: CASSPTGGVYTDTQYF. CDR3 DNA sequence: TGTGCCAGCAGCCCGACTGGCGGGGTTTACACAGATACGCAGTATTTT. This chain links TRBV7-8 with TRBJ2-3; D perhaps matches TRBD2 (6 bases). V was cut by 5 bases and J by 2 bases, with 17 bases left in between. Germline V gene data show CDR1 as SGHVS and CDR2 as FQNEAQ. The CDR3 runs to 16 residues.

This chain uses TRBV4-3 with TRBJ2-1, with D possibly matching TRBD2 (6 bases). Between the trimmed V and J ends, which lost 1 base and 2 bases, there was a span of 12 bases. The CDR3 runs 16 residues. Germline CDR1 reads LGHNA; CDR2 reads YSLEER. In DNA, the CDR3 is TGCGCCAGCAGCCAAGGAGACGGGAGAACCTACAATGAGCAGTTCTTC. It is translated as CASSQGDGRTYNEQFF.

In its sample, this clonotype was seen many times. V usage is TRBV12-3 or TRBV12-4 and J usage is TRBJ2-3, with D possibly TRBD1 on 6 matching bases. The CDR3 totals 16 residues. V lost 8 bases and J lost 0, with 18 bases in between. The CDR3 spells CASSLGKGESTDTQYF. The CDR3 coding sequence is TGTGCCAGCTCCCTCGGGAAGGGGGAGAGCACAGATACGCAGTATTTT.

This clonotype was observed at least ten times. The chain couples TRBV27 to TRBJ2-7, with 7 bases fitting TRBD1. J gave up 2 bases and V 8 bases, and 0 bases lay outside the gene matches. This CDR3 has 11 residues. From germline, CDR1 is MNHEY and CDR2 SMNVEV (reference sequence). The chain's CDR3 is CASGTAYEQYF. DNA for the CDR3: TGTGCCAGCGGGACAGCCTACGAGCAGTACTTC.

The J gene is TRBJ2-6, the V gene TRBV5-6, with D tentatively TRBD1 or TRBD2 (5 bases each). V was shortened by 1 base and J by 0 bases, with 11 bases between the two germline ends. The CDR3 is 17 residues long. Germline assignment: CDR1 SGHDT and CDR2 YYEEEE. CDR3: CASSLLGVLSGANVLTF. The CDR3 DNA is TGTGCCAGCAGCTTGCTGGGGGTCCTCTCTGGGGCCAACGTCCTGACTTTC. The full variable domain, rest sourced from reference TRBV5-6 and TRBJ2-6, is DAGVTQSPTHLIKTRGQQVTLRCSPKSGHDTVSWYQQALGQGPQFIFQYYEEEERQRGNFPDRFSGHQFPNYSSELNVNALLLGDSALYLCASSLLGVLSGANVLTFGAGSRLTVL.